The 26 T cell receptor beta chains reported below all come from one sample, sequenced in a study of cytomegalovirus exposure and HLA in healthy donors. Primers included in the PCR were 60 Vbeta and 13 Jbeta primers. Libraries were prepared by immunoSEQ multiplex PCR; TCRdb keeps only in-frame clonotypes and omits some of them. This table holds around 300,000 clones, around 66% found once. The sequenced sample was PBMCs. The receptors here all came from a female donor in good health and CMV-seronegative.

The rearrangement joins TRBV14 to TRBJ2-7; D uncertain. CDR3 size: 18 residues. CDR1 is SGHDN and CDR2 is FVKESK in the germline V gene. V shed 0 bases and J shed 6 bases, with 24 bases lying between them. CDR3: CASSQEESDGLCSFEQYF. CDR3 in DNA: TGTGCCAGCAGCCAAGAAGAAAGCGACGGCCTCTGTTCGTTCGAGCAGTACTTC.

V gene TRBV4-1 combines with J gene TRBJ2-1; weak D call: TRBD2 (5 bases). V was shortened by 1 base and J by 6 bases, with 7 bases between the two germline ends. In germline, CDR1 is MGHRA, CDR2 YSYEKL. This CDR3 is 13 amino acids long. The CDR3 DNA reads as TGCGCCAGCAGCCAAGTTAGCGCCAATGAGCAGTTCTTC. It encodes CASSQVSANEQFF.

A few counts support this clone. The CDR3 region has the DNA TGTGCCAGCAGCCCCCGCGGGAGAGGCGAGCAGTACTTC. It specifies CASSPRGRGEQYF. The V call is TRBV7-2, the J call TRBJ2-7, with TRBD2 matching 7 bases. CDR1 and CDR2 (germline): SGHTA, FQGNSA. This CDR3 region has 13 residues. The V gene end was trimmed by 5 bases and the J gene end by 6 bases; junction bases not matched to a gene: 7.

CDR3 nucleotide sequence: TGTGCCAGCAGTCCACAGGTTTCCCCCACCGGGGAGCTGTTTTTT. This gives the protein CASSPQVSPTGELFF. The rearrangement links TRBV6-4 to TRBJ2-2; tentatively, D is TRBD1 (5 bases). The V gene's germline CDR1 is MRHNA and CDR2 SNTAGT. V gave up 5 bases and J gave up 4 bases, with 14 bases separating them. The CDR3 covers 15 residues.

The CDR3 protein is CAISRLAGGADTQYF. In DNA, the CDR3 is TGTGCCATCAGCCGACTAGCGGGAGGTGCAGATACGCAGTATTTT. The rearrangement uses TRBV10-3 and TRBJ2-3; 13 positions agree with TRBD2. This CDR3 region has 15 residues. Germline V gene lookup returns CDR1 ENHRY and CDR2 SYGVKD. Trimming took 6 bases from V and 4 from J; bases not matched to a gene: 4.

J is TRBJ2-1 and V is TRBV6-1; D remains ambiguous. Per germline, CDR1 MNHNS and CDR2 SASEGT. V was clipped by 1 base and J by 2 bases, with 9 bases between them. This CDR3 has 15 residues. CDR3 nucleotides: TGTGCCAGCAGTGAAGTCACCCTAACCTACAATGAGCAGTTCTTC. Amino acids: CASSEVTLTYNEQFF.

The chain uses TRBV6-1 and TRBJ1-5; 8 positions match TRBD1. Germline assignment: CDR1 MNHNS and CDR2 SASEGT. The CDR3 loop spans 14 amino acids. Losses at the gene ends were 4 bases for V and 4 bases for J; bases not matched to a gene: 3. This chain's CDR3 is CASSGDRINQPQHF. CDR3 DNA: TGTGCCAGCAGTGGGGACAGGATTAATCAGCCCCAGCATTTT.

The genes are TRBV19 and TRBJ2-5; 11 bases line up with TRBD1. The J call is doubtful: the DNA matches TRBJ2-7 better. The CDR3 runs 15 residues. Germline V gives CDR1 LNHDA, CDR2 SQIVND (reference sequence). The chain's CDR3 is CASSGRDRGNYEQYF. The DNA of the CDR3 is TGTGCCAGTAGTGGTCGGGACAGGGGGAACTACGAGCAGTACTTC.

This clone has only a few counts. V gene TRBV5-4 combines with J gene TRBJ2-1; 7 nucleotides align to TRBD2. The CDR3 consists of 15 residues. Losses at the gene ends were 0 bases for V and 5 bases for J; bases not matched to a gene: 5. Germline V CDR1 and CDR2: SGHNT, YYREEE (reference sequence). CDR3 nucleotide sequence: TGTGCCAGCAGCTTGGGCGGGAGTCTCCACAATGAGCAGTTCTTC. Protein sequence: CASSLGGSLHNEQFF.

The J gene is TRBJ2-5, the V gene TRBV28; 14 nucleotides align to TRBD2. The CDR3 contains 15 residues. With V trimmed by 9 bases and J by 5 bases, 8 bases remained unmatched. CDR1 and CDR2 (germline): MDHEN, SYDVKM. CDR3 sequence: CASATSGRAQETQYF. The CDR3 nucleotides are TGTGCCAGTGCGACTAGCGGGAGGGCCCAGGAGACCCAGTACTTC.

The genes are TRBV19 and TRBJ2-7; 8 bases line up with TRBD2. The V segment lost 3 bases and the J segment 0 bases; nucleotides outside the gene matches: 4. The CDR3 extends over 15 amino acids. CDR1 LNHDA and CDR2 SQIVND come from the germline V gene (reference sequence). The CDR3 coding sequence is TGTGCCAGTAGTATGGCGGGAGGCCACTCCTACGAGCAGTACTTC. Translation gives CASSMAGGHSYEQYF.

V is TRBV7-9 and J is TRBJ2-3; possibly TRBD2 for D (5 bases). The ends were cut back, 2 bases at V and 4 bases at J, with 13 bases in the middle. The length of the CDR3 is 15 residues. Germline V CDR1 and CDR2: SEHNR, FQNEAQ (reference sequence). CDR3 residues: CASSLSLREADTQYF. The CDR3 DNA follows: TGTGCCAGCAGCTTAAGTCTCCGGGAAGCAGATACGCAGTATTTT.

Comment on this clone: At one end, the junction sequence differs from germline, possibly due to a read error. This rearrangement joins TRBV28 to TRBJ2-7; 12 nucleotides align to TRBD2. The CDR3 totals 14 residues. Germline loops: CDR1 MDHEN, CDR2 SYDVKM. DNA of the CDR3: TGTGCCAGCAGGACTAGCGGGAGCTCCCACGAGCAGTACTTC. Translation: CASRTSGSSHEQYF.

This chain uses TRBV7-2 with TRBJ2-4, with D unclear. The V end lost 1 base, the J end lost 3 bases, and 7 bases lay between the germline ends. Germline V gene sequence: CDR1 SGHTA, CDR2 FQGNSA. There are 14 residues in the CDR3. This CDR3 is CASSLGAVKNIQYF. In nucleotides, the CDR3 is TGTGCCAGCAGCTTAGGAGCCGTCAAAAACATTCAGTACTTC.

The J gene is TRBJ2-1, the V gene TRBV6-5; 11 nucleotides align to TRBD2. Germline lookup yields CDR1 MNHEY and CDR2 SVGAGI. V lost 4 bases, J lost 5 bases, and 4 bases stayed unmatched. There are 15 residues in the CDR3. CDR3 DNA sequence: TGTGCCAGCAGTTCGTCGACTAGCGGGAACAATGAGCAGTTCTTC. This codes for CASSSSTSGNNEQFF.

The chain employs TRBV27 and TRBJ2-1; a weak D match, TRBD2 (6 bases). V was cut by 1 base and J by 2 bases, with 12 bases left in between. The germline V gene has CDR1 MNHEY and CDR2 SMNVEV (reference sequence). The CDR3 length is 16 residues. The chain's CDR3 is CASSLYREIAYNEQFF. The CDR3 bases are TGTGCCAGCAGTTTATATCGGGAGATCGCCTACAATGAGCAGTTCTTC.

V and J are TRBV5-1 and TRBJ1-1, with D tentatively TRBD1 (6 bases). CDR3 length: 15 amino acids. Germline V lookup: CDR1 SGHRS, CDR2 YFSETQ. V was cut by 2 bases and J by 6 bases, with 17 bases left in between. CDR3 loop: CASSLGGGGGPEAFF. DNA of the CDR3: TGCGCCAGCAGCTTAGGGGGTGGCGGGGGCCCTGAAGCTTTCTTT.

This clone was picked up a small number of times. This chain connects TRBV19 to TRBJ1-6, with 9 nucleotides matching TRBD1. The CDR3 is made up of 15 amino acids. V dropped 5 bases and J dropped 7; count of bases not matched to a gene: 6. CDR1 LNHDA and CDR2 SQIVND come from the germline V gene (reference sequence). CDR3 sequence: CASSGTGQGNSPLHF. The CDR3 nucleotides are TGTGCCAGTAGTGGGACCGGACAGGGGAATTCACCCCTCCACTTT.

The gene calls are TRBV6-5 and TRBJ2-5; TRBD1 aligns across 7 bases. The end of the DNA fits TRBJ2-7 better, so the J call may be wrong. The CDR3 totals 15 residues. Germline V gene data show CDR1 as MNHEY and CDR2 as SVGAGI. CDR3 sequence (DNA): TGTGCCAGCAGTTACTCGGGGGACAGCTCCTACGAGCAGTACTTC. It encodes CASSYSGDSSYEQYF.

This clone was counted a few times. CDR3 nucleotides: TGTGCCAGCAGCTTAGTAGTCAGTCCCCTAGCGGGACCCTACGAGCAGTACTTC. Protein sequence: CASSLVVSPLAGPYEQYF. The chain has TRBV11-2 and TRBJ2-7; 9 positions match TRBD2. V was pared by 1 base and J by 2 bases, with 12 bases of the junction left unmatched. Germline V gene data show CDR1 as SGHAT and CDR2 as FQNNGV. The CDR3 loop spans 18 amino acids.

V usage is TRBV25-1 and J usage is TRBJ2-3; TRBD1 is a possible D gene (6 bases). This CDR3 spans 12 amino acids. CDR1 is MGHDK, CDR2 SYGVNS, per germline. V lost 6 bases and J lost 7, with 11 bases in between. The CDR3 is CASRGTGNTQYF. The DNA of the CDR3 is TGTGCCAGCAGAGGAACAGGGAATACGCAGTATTTT.

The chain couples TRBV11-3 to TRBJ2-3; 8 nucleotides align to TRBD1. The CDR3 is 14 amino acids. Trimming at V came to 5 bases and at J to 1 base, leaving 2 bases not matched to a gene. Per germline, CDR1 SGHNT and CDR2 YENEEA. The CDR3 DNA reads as TGTGCCAGCAGCCCGACAGGGGGCACAGATACGCAGTATTTT. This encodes CASSPTGGTDTQYF.

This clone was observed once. The CDR3 region is CASAPGEQLVYTF. The CDR3 coding sequence is TGTGCCAGCGCCCCGGGGGAGCAACTAGTCTACACCTTC. V gene TRBV5-4 combines with J gene TRBJ1-2, with a tentative D call TRBD1 (5 bases). This CDR3 is 13 amino acids long. Trimming pared 7 bases from V and 10 bases from J, leaving 20 bases between. The germline V gene encodes CDR1 SGHNT and CDR2 YYREEE (reference sequence).

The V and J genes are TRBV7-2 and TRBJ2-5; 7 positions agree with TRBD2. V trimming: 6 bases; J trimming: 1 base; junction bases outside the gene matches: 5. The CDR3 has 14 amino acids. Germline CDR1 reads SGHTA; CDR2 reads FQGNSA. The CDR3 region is CASRQTGGQETQYF. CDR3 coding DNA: TGTGCCAGCAGGCAAACGGGGGGCCAAGAGACCCAGTACTTC.

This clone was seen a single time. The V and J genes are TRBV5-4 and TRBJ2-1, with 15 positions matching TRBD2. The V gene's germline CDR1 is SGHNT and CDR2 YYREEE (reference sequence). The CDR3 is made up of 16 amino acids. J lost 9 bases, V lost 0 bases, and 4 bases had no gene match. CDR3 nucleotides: TGTGCCAGCAGCTTGGAGGGACTAGCGGGAGGAGGTGAGCAGTTCTTC. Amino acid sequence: CASSLEGLAGGGEQFF. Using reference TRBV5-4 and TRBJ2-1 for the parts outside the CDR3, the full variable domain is ETGVTQSPTHLIKTRGQQVTLRCSSQSGHNTVSWYQQALGQGPQFIFQYYREEENGRGNFPPRFSGLQFPNYSSELNVNALELDDSALYLCASSLEGLAGGGEQFFGPGTRLTVL.

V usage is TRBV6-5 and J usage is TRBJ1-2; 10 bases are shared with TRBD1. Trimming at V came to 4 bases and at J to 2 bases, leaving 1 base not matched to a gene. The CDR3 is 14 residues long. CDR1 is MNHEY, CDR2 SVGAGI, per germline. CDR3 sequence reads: CASSWGQGNYGYTF. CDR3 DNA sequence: TGTGCCAGCAGTTGGGGACAGGGGAACTATGGCTACACCTTC.